The 3 T cell receptor beta chains listed next were all sequenced from one sample in a study of blood T cell repertoires in COVID-19. The repertoire was sequenced with immunoSEQ multiplex PCR; TCRdb's copy has only in-frame clones and lacks some. The sample carries some 250,000 clones, 70% to 90% recorded once. Input material: PBMCs or T cells enriched from blood (not recorded which). The receptors here all came from a man between 18 and 29 years old who had recovered from COVID-19.

This clone turned up a few times. The V call is TRBV10-2, the J call TRBJ1-1; 7 nucleotides agree with TRBD1. After removal of 2 bases from V and 7 bases from J, the junction contained 16 bases not matched to a gene. This CDR3 has 17 residues. Per germline, CDR1 WSHSY and CDR2 SAAADI. The CDR3 DNA follows: TGCGCCAGCAGTGAGCCGCGACCCGAGGGCAGGGGGATTGAAGCTTTCTTT. Translated, it gives CASSEPRPEGRGIEAFF.

The rearrangement joins TRBV19 to TRBJ2-3, with 8 bases identical to TRBD2. After removal of 1 base from V and 2 bases from J, the junction contained 8 bases not matched to a gene. Looked up from germline, CDR1 is LNHDA and CDR2 is SQIVND (reference sequence). CDR3 size: 17 residues. This CDR3 is CASSIGRGGLNTDTQYF. Written as DNA, the CDR3 is TGTGCCAGTAGTATAGGTCGGGGGGGCCTCAACACAGATACGCAGTATTTT.

The chain is built from TRBV7-2 and TRBJ1-6; D unresolved. The CDR3 has 14 amino acids. The germline V and J ends were trimmed by 6 bases and 9 bases, with 15 bases remaining between them. Germline lookup yields CDR1 SGHTA and CDR2 FQGNSA. The CDR3 nucleotides are TGTGCCAGCAGTTGGTACGGGGAAGGTTCACCCCTCCACTTT. Residues: CASSWYGEGSPLHF.